The clone carrying this T cell receptor beta chain has ten or more counts. This CDR3 spans 17 amino acids. Germline V gene lookup returns CDR1 MNHNS and CDR2 SASEGT. V gave up 5 bases and J gave up 4 bases, with 23 bases separating them. TCRdb re-derived calls from the reads in MiXCR, one entry per CDR3 protein. Of approximately 240,000 distinct CDR3 sequences in the sample, around 30% are singletons; the top ten hold about 7%. The data derive from a study of kidney transplant recipient with SARS-CoV-2 infection. This chain links TRBV6-1 with TRBJ1-2; D call uncertain. The source material was a blood sample, sampled at baseline and around day 120 from a kidney transplant recipient. The sequence was obtained from a male patient between 25 and 40 years old who had COVID-19 and was a kidney transplant recipient. Certain T cells may be donor cells from the graft. CDR3 protein: CASSIREECRKTYGYTF. In DNA, the CDR3 is TGTGCCAGCAGTATTAGAGAGGAATGTAGAAAGACCTATGGCTACACCTTC.